Shown below are 21 T cell receptor beta chains from a single sample sequenced in a study of T cells in Graves' hyperthyroidism and ophthalmopathy. Amplification of TCR beta CDR3 regions was performed using RNA transcripts as template. During a first-round RT-PCR of the TCR CDR3, the HTBI primer set was used. TCRdb re-called the multiplex PCR reads with MiXCR, one entry per CDR3 protein. The table includes around 400,000 distinct CDR3 sequences, about 12% detected once. Sequencing was carried out using blood. All receptors come from a woman aged 18 to 35 with Graves' hyperthyroidism.

This clonotype was seen a few times. One end of the junction is discordant with germline, which a read error may explain. The chain links TRBV2 to TRBJ1-2, with D unresolved. Germline V gene sequence: CDR1 SNHLY, CDR2 FYNNEI. The CDR3 length is 11 residues. The CDR3 sequence is CVSTSGHGYTF. In nucleotides, the CDR3 is TGTGTCAGCACGTCTGGGCATGGCTACACCTTC.

The table lists this clonotype with many counts. The gene calls are TRBV5-1 and TRBJ1-2, with D perhaps TRBD1 (5 bases). V lost 0 bases to trimming and J lost 2 bases, with 20 bases between them. The germline gives CDR1 SGHRS, CDR2 YFSETQ. This CDR3 is built from 18 residues. The CDR3 loop is CASSLAHRSGESNYGYTF. The CDR3 DNA is TGCGCCAGCAGCTTGGCGCACAGGTCGGGGGAGAGCAACTATGGCTACACCTTC. Combining the CDR3 with reference TRBV5-1 and TRBJ1-2 gives the whole variable domain KAGVTQTPRYLIKTRGQQVTLSCSPISGHRSVSWYQQTPGQGLQFLFEYFSETQRNKGNFPGRFSGRQFSNSRSEMNVSTLELGDSALYLCASSLAHRSGESNYGYTFGSGTRLTVV.

This rearrangement joins TRBV3-1 to TRBJ1-1; D is unresolved. This CDR3 is built from 14 residues. Trimming removed 3 bases from V and 1 base from J, with 9 bases in between. Germline assignment: CDR1 LGHDT and CDR2 YNNKEL (reference sequence). The CDR3 is CASSQTQRNTEAFF. Written as DNA, the CDR3 is TGTGCCAGCAGCCAGACGCAGAGGAACACTGAAGCTTTCTTT.

With regard to this clonotype: A read error may explain this, as a much larger clone is one base away. V usage is TRBV6-2 or TRBV6-3 and J usage is TRBJ2-3; 7 bases map to TRBD2. Germline V gene lookup returns CDR1 MNHEY and CDR2 SVGEGT. The CDR3 is 17 residues long. CDR3 nucleotides: TGTGCCAGCAGTTACTCGGTGGGAGGGCCTAGCACAGATACGCGGTATTTT. Its protein product is CASSYSVGGPSTDTRYF.

This clonotype was counted ten times or more. The rearrangement links TRBV11-2 to TRBJ1-3; no clear D. V was trimmed by 2 bases and J by 0 bases, leaving 11 bases between them. Germline CDR1 and CDR2: SGHAT and FQNNGV. The CDR3 spans 16 residues. CDR3 sequence reads: CASSLPPRFSGNTIYF. The CDR3 DNA is TGTGCCAGCAGCTTACCCCCGAGGTTCTCTGGAAACACCATATATTTT. Complete variable domain (other parts from reference TRBV11-2 and TRBJ1-3): EAGVAQSPRYKIIEKRQSVAFWCNPISGHATLYWYQQILGQGPKLLIQFQNNGVVDDSQLPKDRFSAERLKGVDSTLKIQPAKLEDSAVYLCASSLPPRFSGNTIYFGEGSWLTVV.

The table lists this clonotype with many counts. The chain employs TRBV3-1 and TRBJ1-4; D gene ambiguous. The CDR3 covers 14 residues. Germline V CDR1 and CDR2: LGHDT, YNNKEL (reference sequence). V lost 1 base, J lost 8 bases, and 11 bases lay in between. The DNA for the CDR3 is TGTGCCAGCAGCCAAGCGAGAGGGAGAGAAAAACTGTTTTTT. Translation gives CASSQARGREKLFF.

This clonotype has a count of ten or more. The rearrangement links TRBV28 to TRBJ2-1; 8 bases are a match to TRBD2. Germline loops: CDR1 MDHEN, CDR2 SYDVKM. This CDR3 has 11 residues. Trimming took 7 bases from V and 8 from J; bases not matched to a gene: 1. The CDR3 loop reads CASKAGDEQFF. DNA for the CDR3: TGTGCCAGCAAAGCGGGAGATGAGCAGTTCTTC.

The gene calls are TRBV19 and TRBJ2-3; TRBD2 might be the D (6 bases). V lost 5 bases and J 0 bases, leaving 9 bases between the germline ends. Germline V gene sequence: CDR1 LNHDA, CDR2 SQIVND (reference sequence). CDR3 length: 14 residues. Here the CDR3 DNA reads TGTGCCAGTAGTGATGGGGGGAGCACAGATACGCAGTATTTT. The encoded protein is CASSDGGSTDTQYF.

This clonotype was seen many times. The V call is TRBV3-1, the J call TRBJ1-5, with D hard to call. The CDR3 is made up of 14 amino acids. Germline assignment: CDR1 LGHDT and CDR2 YNNKEL (reference sequence). Trimming took off 1 base at V and 6 bases at J, with 10 bases between the two ends. The CDR3 DNA sequence: TGTGCCAGCAGCCAAGTCCAAGGGATTCAGCCCCAGCATTTT. Protein product: CASSQVQGIQPQHF.

This clonotype came up many times. The chain recombines TRBV24-1 with TRBJ1-5; D is unresolved. Germline V gene sequence: CDR1 KGHDR, CDR2 SFDVKD. Trimming left V 8 bases short and J 7 bases short, with 11 bases between. The CDR3 is 12 residues long. The CDR3 coding sequence is TGTGCCACCATCCCTCGGAACCAGCCCCAGCATTTT. Residues: CATIPRNQPQHF.

This clonotype was found a few times. The chain employs TRBV3-1 and TRBJ1-2; D is perhaps TRBD1 (5 bases). Germline CDR1 and CDR2: LGHDT and YNNKEL (reference sequence). This CDR3 contains 15 residues. V was pared by 0 bases and J by 3 bases, with 11 bases between. The CDR3: CASSQDRATDYGYTF. For the CDR3, the DNA is TGTGCCAGCAGCCAAGATCGGGCGACAGACTATGGCTACACCTTC.

This clonotype has at least ten counts. J is TRBJ2-5 and V is TRBV7-6; 8 bases map to TRBD2. This CDR3 has 15 amino acids. CDR1 SGHVS and CDR2 FNYEAQ come from the germline V gene. Unmatched junction bases numbered 4, after V lost 3 bases and J lost 1 base. CDR3 amino acids: CASSFIAGSQETQYF. The CDR3 coding sequence is TGTGCCAGCAGCTTTATAGCGGGATCCCAAGAGACCCAGTACTTC.

The sample holds many counts of this clonotype. V gene TRBV28 combines with J gene TRBJ1-1, with 10 bases matching TRBD1. The CDR3 has 18 residues. Germline CDR1 is MDHEN and CDR2 is SYDVKM. J gave up 6 bases and V 3 bases, and 16 bases lay outside the gene matches. The CDR3 nucleotides are TGTGCCAGCAGTTTTTTCCCCGGGACAGGGGCGACGCGCGCTGAAGCTTTCTTT. Its translation is CASSFFPGTGATRAEAFF.

The table lists this clonotype with many counts. The rearrangement uses TRBV12-3 or TRBV12-4 and TRBJ1-3; D might be TRBD1 (5 bases). V dropped 8 bases and J dropped 2 bases, with 16 bases sitting between them. The CDR3 contains 15 residues. The CDR3 DNA reads as TGTGCCAGCTCGGCGGGGGAGATTACTGGAAACACCATATATTTT. Its protein product is CASSAGEITGNTIYF.

This clonotype was seen repeatedly, ten times or more. The chain recombines TRBV20-1 with TRBJ2-3, with 11 bases identical to TRBD2. This CDR3 is built from 14 residues. After removal of 5 bases from V and 5 bases from J, the junction contained 6 bases not matched to a gene. Germline lookup yields CDR1 DFQATT and CDR2 SNEGSKA (reference sequence). CDR3 sequence: CSASGLAEGDTQYF. The CDR3 DNA sequence: TGCAGTGCTTCGGGACTAGCGGAGGGAGATACGCAGTATTTT.

This clonotype was seen a handful of times. A much larger clone is a single base away; this may be a read error. V is TRBV5-5 and J is TRBJ2-7; D might be TRBD2 (5 bases). This CDR3 has 15 amino acids. From germline, CDR1 is SGHKS and CDR2 YYEKEE (reference sequence). CDR3 bases: TGTGCCAGCAGCTTGGGACGGACGGACTCCTGCGAGCAGTACTTC. As protein: CASSLGRTDSCEQYF.

This chain links TRBV9 with TRBJ2-1; TRBD2 matches at 7 bases. Germline-derived CDR1 and CDR2 are SGDLS and YYNGEE. CDR3 size: 12 residues. The V and J ends lost 8 bases and 6 bases, in that order; junction bases with no gene match: 5. CDR3 DNA: TGTGCCAGTTCCGGGACTATCAATGAGCAGTTCTTC. Protein sequence: CASSGTINEQFF.

The rearrangement joins TRBV7-9 to TRBJ2-2; D is perhaps TRBD1 (5 bases). Germline assignment: CDR1 SEHNR and CDR2 FQNEAQ (reference sequence). Deletions cut 4 bases from V and 4 bases from J, with 7 bases between. This CDR3 has 13 residues. CDR3 in DNA: TGTGCCAGCAGCTGGCAGGGCACCGGGGAGCTGTTTTTT. It yields the protein CASSWQGTGELFF.

There are many counts of this clonotype. The chain uses TRBV20-1 and TRBJ2-1, with D perhaps assigned TRBD1 or TRBD2 (5 bases each). There are 10 residues in the CDR3. Germline V gene data show CDR1 as DFQATT and CDR2 as SNEGSKA (reference sequence). Written as DNA, the CDR3 is TGCAATGAGGGGTACAATGAGCAGTTCTTC. This translates into CNEGYNEQFF.

This clonotype has ten or more counts. The chain recombines TRBV2 with TRBJ2-3, with D perhaps TRBD1 (5 bases). The CDR3 spans 15 residues. CDR1 SNHLY and CDR2 FYNNEI come from the germline V gene. V gave up 4 bases and J gave up 4 bases, with 15 bases separating them. The CDR3 reads CASSGVTGFSDTQYF. The CDR3 DNA is TGTGCCAGCAGTGGGGTAACAGGTTTTTCAGATACGCAGTATTTT.

This clonotype was seen many times. The V and J genes are TRBV3-1 and TRBJ1-1; D gene unclear. Germline lookup yields CDR1 LGHDT and CDR2 YNNKEL (reference sequence). The CDR3 is 13 amino acids. V lost 4 bases and J lost 6, with 12 bases in between. The CDR3 nucleotides are TGTGCCAGCAGCCCAGTGGCGGGAGCTGAAGCTTTCTTT. Translation gives CASSPVAGAEAFF.